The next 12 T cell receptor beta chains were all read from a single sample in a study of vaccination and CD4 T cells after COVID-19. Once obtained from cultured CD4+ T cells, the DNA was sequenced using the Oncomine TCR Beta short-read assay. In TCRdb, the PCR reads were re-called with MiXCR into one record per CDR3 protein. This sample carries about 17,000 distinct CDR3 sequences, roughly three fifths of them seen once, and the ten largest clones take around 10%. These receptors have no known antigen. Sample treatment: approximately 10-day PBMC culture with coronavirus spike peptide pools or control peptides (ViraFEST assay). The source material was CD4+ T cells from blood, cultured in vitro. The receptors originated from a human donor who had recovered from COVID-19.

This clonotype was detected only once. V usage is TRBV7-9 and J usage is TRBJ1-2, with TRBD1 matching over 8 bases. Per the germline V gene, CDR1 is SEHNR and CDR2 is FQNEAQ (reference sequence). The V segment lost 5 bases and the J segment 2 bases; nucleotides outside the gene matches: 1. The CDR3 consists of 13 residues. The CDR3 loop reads CASSQGANYGYTF. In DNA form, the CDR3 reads TGTGCCAGCAGCCAGGGGGCAAACTATGGCTACACCTTC. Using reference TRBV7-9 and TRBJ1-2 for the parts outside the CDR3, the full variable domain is DTGVSQNPRHKITKRGQNVTFRCDPISEHNRLYWYRQTLGQGPEFLTYFQNEAQLEKSRLLSDRFSAERPKGSFSTLEIQRTEQGDSAMYLCASSQGANYGYTFGSGTRLTVV.

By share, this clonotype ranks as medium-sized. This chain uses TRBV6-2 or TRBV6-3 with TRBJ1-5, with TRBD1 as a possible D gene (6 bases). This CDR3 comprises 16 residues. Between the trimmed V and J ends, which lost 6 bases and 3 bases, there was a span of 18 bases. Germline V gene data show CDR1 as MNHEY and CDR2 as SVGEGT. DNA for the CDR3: TGTGCCAGCAGAGCCGGGGACATCGGATTCAATCAGCCCCAGCATTTT. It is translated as CASRAGDIGFNQPQHF.

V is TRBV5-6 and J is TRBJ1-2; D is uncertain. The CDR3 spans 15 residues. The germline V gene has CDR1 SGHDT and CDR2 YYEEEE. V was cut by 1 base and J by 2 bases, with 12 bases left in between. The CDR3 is CASSLLEAGNYGYTF. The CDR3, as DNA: TGTGCCAGCAGCTTGCTGGAGGCGGGGAACTATGGCTACACCTTC.

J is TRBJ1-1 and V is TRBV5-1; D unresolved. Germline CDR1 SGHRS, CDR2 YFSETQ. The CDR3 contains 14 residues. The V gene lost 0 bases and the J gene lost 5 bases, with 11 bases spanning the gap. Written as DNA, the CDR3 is TGCGCCAGCAGCTTGGTTCAGCGGGCTACTGAAGCTTTCTTT. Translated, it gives CASSLVQRATEAFF.

Here the CDR3 reads CASRRRQGAGNTEAFF. CDR3 nucleotide sequence: TGTGCCAGTAGACGTAGACAGGGGGCTGGGAACACTGAAGCTTTCTTT. The chain couples TRBV19 to TRBJ1-1; 10 bases line up with TRBD1. Unmatched junction bases numbered 8, after V lost 6 bases and J lost 1 base. Germline V gene lookup returns CDR1 LNHDA and CDR2 SQIVND (reference sequence). The CDR3 has 16 residues.

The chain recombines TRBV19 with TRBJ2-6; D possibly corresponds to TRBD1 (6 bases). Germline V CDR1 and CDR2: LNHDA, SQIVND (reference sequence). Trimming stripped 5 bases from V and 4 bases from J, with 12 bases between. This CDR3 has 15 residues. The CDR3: CASSAHRVGANVLTF. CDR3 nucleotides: TGTGCCAGTAGTGCCCACAGGGTCGGGGCCAACGTCCTGACTTTC.

In DNA form, the CDR3 reads TGTGCCAGCAGATTCGACTTCAGAAGTAACGAGCAGTACTTC. It encodes CASRFDFRSNEQYF. The V gene is TRBV27, the J gene TRBJ2-7; D gene ambiguous. Trimming removed 6 bases from V and 5 bases from J, with 17 bases in between. The V gene's germline CDR1 is MNHEY and CDR2 SMNVEV (reference sequence). The CDR3 is made up of 14 amino acids.

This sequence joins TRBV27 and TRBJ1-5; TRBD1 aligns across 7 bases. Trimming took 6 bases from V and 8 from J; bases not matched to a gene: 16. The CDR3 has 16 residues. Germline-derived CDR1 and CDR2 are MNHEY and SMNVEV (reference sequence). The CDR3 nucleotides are TGTGCCAGCAGGGAGACAGGGCCCAACCGGATTGAGCCCCAGCATTTT. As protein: CASRETGPNRIEPQHF.

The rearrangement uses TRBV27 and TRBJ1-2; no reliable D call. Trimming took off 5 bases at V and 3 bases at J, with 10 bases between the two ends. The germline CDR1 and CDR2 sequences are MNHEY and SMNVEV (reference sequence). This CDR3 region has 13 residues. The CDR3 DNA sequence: TGTGCCAGCAGTACCGGGATGTACTATGGCTACACCTTC. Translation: CASSTGMYYGYTF.

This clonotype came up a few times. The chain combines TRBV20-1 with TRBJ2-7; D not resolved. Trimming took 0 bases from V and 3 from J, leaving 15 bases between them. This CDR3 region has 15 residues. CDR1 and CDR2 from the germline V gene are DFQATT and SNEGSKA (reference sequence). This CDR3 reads CSARDVRTGGYEQYF. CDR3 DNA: TGCAGTGCTAGAGATGTACGGACCGGCGGCTACGAGCAGTACTTC.

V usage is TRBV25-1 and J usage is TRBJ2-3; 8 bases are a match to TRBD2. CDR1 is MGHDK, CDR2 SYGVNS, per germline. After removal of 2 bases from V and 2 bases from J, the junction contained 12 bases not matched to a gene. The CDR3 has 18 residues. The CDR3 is CASSEPAGRDTHTDTQYF. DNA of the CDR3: TGTGCCAGCAGTGAACCAGCCGGGAGGGACACTCACACAGATACGCAGTATTTT.

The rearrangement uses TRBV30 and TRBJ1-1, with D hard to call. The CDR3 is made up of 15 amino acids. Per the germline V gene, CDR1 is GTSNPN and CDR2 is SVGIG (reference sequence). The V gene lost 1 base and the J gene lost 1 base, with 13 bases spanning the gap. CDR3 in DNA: TGTGCCTGGAGTGCTACTAATGCGGGGAACACTGAAGCTTTCTTT. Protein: CAWSATNAGNTEAFF.